The present T cell receptor (beta chain) was sequenced within a study of cytomegalovirus exposure and HLA in healthy donors. Overall study results and limits: Based on reports, TCR beta sequences accurately predicted HLA-A and HLA-B alleles for most subjects. Follow-up analysis later connected one missense variant in DCLRE1C with trimming of TCR beta V- and J-genes.

Concerning this clone itself: What it binds is not known.

Germline-derived CDR1 and CDR2 are LNHDA and SQIVND (reference sequence). The V segment lost 7 bases and the J segment 5 bases; nucleotides outside the gene matches: 9. The CDR3 is 15 residues long. The PCR made use of 60 Vbeta and 13 Jbeta primers. Profiling relied on immunoSEQ multiplex PCR, and the TCRdb table lists in-frame clones only, not all of them. The sample lists about 210,000 clones; around 80% were seen once. The genes are TRBV19 and TRBJ2-3; 10 bases line up with TRBD1. This receptor was obtained from a man aged 40-55 years in good health and CMV-seropositive. Sequencing was performed on PBMCs. The CDR3 region has the DNA TGTGCCAGTAAGAAGGACAGGGGGATTATAGATACGCAGTATTTT. Protein product: CASKKDRGIIDTQYF.